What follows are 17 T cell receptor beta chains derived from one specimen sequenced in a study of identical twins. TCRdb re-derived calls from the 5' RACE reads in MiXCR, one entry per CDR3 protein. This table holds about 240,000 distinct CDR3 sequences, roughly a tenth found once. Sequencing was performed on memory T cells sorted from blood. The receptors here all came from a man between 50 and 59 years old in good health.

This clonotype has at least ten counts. CDR3 in amino acids: CASTPGLTSYNEQFF. The CDR3 DNA reads as TGTGCCAGCACCCCGGGACTTACCTCCTACAATGAGCAGTTCTTC. The chain combines TRBV27 with TRBJ2-1, with D perhaps matching TRBD2 (6 bases). Germline CDR1 is MNHEY and CDR2 is SMNVEV (reference sequence). The CDR3 has 15 residues. V shed 7 bases and J shed 0 bases, with 13 bases lying between them.

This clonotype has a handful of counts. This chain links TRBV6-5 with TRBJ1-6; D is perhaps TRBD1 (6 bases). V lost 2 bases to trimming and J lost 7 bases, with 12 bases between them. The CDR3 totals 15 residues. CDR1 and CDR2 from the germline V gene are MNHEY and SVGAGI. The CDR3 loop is CASSYEGGGNSPLHF. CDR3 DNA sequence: TGTGCCAGCAGTTACGAGGGGGGAGGGAATTCACCCCTCCACTTT.

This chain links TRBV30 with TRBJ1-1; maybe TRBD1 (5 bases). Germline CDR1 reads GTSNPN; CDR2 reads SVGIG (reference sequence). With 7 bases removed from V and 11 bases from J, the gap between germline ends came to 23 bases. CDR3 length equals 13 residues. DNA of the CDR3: TGTGCCTACTCGAAAAGTCCTAAACAGGTGGCTTTCTTT. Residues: CAYSKSPKQVAFF.

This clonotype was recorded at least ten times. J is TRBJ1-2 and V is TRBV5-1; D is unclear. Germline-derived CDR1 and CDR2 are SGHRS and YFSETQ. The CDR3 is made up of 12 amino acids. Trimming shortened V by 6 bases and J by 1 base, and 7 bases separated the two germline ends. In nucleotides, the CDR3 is TGCGCCAGCACCACAGATAACTATGGCTACACCTTC. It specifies CASTTDNYGYTF. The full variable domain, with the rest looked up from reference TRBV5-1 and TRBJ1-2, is KAGVTQTPRYLIKTRGQQVTLSCSPISGHRSVSWYQQTPGQGLQFLFEYFSETQRNKGNFPGRFSGRQFSNSRSEMNVSTLELGDSALYLCASTTDNYGYTFGSGTRLTVV.

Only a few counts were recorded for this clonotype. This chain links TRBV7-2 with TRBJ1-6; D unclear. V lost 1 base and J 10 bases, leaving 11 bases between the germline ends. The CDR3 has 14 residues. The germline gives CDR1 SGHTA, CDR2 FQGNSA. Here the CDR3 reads CASSLEGIGSPLHF. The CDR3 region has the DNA TGTGCCAGCAGCTTAGAGGGAATCGGCTCACCCCTCCACTTT.

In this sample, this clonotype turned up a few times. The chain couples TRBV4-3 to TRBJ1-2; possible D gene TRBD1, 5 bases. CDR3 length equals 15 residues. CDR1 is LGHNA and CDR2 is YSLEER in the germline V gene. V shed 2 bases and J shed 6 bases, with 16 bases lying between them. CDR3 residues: CASSQLGTAGDGYTF. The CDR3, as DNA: TGCGCCAGCAGCCAACTGGGGACCGCGGGTGATGGCTACACCTTC.

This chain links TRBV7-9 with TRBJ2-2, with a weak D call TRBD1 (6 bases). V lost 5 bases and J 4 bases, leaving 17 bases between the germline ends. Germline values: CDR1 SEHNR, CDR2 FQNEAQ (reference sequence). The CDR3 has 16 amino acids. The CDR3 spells CASSRLLRGSTGELFF. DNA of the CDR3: TGTGCCAGCAGCCGACTCCTGAGGGGGAGCACCGGGGAGCTGTTTTTT.

The CDR3 loop reads CASRPTGGGYTF. The CDR3 region has the DNA TGTGCCAGCAGGCCCACAGGGGGTGGCTACACCTTC. The V and J genes are TRBV27 and TRBJ1-2; TRBD1 matches 8 bases. The CDR3 length is 12 residues. From germline, CDR1 is MNHEY and CDR2 SMNVEV (reference sequence). Unmatched junction bases numbered 4, after V lost 6 bases and J lost 7 bases.

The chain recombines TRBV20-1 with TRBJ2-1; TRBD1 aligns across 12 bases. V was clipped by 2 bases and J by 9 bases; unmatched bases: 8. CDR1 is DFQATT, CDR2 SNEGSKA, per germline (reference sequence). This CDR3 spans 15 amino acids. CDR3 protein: CSARSPGQGAGEQFF. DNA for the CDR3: TGCAGTGCTAGATCCCCGGGACAGGGGGCGGGTGAGCAGTTCTTC.

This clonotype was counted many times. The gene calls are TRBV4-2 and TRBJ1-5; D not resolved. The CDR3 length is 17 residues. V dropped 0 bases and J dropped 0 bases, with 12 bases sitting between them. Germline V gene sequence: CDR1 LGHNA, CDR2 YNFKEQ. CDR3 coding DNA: TGTGCCAGCAGCCAAGAGACTTTACAGTCTAGCAATCAGCCCCAGCATTTT. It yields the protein CASSQETLQSSNQPQHF.

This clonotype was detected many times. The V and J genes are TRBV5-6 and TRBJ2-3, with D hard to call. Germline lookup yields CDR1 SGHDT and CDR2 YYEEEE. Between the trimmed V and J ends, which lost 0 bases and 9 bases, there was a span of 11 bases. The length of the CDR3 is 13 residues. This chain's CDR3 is CASSLGTPGTQYF. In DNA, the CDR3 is TGTGCCAGCAGCTTGGGAACTCCCGGAACGCAGTATTTT.

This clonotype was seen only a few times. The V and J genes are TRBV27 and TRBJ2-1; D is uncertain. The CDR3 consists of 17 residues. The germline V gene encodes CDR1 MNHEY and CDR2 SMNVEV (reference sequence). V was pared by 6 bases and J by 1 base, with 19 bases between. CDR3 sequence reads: CASRLSAALRSYNEQFF. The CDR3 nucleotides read TGTGCCAGCAGACTTTCGGCGGCGCTGAGGTCCTACAATGAGCAGTTCTTC.

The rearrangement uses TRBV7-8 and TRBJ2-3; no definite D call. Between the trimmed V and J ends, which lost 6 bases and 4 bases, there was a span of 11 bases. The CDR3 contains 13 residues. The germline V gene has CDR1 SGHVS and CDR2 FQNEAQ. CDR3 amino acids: CASRSHKADTQYF. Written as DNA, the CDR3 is TGTGCCAGCAGATCGCACAAGGCAGATACGCAGTATTTT.

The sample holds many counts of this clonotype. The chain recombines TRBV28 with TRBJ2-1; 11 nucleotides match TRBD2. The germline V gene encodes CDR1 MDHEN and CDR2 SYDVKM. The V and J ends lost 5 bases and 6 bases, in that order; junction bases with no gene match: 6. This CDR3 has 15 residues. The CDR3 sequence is CASSPRTSGSNEQFF. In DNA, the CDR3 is TGTGCCAGCAGTCCCAGGACTAGCGGGTCCAATGAGCAGTTCTTC.

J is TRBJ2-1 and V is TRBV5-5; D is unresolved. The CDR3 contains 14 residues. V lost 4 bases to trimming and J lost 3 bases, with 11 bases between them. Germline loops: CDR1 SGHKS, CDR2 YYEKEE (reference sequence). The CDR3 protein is CASSLETYYNEQFF. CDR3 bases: TGTGCCAGCAGCCTTGAGACTTACTACAATGAGCAGTTCTTC.

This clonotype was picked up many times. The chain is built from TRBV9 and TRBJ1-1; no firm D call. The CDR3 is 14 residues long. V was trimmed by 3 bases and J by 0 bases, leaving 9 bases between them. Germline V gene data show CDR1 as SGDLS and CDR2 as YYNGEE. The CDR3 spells CASSASSLNTEAFF. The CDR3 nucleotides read TGTGCCAGCAGCGCGTCCTCCTTGAACACTGAAGCTTTCTTT.

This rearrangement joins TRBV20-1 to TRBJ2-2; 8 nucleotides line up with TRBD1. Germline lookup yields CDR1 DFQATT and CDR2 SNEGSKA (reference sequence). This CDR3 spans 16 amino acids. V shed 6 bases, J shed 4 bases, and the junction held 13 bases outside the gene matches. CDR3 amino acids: CSAPTETGVGTGELFF. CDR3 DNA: TGCAGTGCCCCAACCGAGACAGGGGTGGGCACCGGGGAGCTGTTTTTT.